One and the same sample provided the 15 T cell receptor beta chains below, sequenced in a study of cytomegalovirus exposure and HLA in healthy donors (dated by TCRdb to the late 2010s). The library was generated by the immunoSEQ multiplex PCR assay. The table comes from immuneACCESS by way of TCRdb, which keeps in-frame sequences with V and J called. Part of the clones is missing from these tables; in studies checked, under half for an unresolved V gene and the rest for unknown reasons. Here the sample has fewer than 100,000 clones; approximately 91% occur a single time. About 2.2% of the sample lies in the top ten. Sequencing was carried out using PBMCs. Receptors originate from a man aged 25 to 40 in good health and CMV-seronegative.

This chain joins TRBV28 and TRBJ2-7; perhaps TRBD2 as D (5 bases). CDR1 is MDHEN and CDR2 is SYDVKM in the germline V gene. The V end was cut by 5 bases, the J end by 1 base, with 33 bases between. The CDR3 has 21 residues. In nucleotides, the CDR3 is TGTGCCAGCAGTCCCTGGGGTTTTGGAGGACGGAAGAAATCAGAATCCTACGAGCAGTACTTC. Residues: CASSPWGFGGRKKSESYEQYF.

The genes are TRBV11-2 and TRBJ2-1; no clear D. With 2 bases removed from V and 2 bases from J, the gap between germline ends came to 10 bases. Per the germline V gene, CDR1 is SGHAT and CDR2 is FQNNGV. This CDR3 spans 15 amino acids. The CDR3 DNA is TGTGCCAGCAGCTTATCGCAGGCAACCTACAATGAGCAGTTCTTC. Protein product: CASSLSQATYNEQFF.

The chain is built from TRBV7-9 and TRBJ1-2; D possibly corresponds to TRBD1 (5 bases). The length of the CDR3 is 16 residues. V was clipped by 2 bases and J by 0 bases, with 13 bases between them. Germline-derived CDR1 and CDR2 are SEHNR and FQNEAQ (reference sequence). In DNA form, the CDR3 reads TGTGCCAGCAGCTTATCAGAGGGGACTACTAACTATGGCTACACCTTC. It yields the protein CASSLSEGTTNYGYTF.

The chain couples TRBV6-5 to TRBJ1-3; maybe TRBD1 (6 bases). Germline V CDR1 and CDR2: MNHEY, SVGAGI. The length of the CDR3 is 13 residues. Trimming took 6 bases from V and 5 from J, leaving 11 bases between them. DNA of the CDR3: TGTGCCAGCAGCTTCACAGGGAGAAACACCATATATTTT. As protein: CASSFTGRNTIYF.

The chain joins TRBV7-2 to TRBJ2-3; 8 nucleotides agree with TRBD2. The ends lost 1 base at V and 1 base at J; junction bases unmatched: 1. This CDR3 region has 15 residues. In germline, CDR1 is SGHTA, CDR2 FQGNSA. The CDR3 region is CASSLVSGGTDTQYF. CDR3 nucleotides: TGTGCCAGCAGCTTAGTTAGCGGGGGCACAGATACGCAGTATTTT.

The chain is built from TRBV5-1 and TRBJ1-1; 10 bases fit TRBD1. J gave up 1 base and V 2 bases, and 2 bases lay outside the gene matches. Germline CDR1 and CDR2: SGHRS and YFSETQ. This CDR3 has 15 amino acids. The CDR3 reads CASSFRTGGNTEAFF. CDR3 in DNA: TGCGCCAGCAGCTTCCGGACAGGGGGGAACACTGAAGCTTTCTTT.

DNA of the CDR3: TGCGCCAGCAGGTCCGGGTCTGACACCGGGGAGCTGTTTTTT. It codes for CASRSGSDTGELFF. The chain carries TRBV10-1 and TRBJ2-2; D is unclear. V shed 6 bases and J shed 3 bases, with 11 bases lying between them. The germline gives CDR1 WNHNN, CDR2 SYGVQD (reference sequence). The CDR3 length is 14 residues.

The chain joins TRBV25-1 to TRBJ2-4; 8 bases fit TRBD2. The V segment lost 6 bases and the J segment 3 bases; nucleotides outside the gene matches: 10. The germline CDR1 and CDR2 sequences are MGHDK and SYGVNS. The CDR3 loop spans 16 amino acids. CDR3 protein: CASRVGAGAFKNIQYF. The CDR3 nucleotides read TGTGCCAGCAGGGTTGGAGCGGGGGCGTTCAAAAACATTCAGTACTTC.

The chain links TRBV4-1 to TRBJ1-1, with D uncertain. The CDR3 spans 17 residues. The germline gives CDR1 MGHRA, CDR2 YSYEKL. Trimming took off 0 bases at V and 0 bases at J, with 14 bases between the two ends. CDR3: CASSQDPGRHMNTEAFF. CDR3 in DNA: TGCGCCAGCAGCCAAGATCCAGGCCGTCACATGAACACTGAAGCTTTCTTT.

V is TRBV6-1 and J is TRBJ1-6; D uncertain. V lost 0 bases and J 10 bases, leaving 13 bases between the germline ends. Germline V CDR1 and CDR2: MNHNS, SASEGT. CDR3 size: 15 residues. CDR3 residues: CASSEAGRGGSPLHF. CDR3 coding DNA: TGTGCCAGCAGTGAAGCAGGGCGCGGAGGCTCACCCCTCCACTTT.

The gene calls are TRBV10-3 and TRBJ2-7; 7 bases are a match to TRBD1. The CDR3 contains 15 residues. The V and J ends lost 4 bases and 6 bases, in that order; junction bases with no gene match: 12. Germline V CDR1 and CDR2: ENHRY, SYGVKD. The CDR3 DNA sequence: TGTGCCATCAGTGGGGACAGTTTCATTGTTGGCGAGCAGTACTTC. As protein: CAISGDSFIVGEQYF.

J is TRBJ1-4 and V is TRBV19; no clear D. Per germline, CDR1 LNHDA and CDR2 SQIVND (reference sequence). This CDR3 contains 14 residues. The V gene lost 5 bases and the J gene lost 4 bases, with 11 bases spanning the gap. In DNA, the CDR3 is TGTGCCAGTAGTCAAAGTGGGCTTAATGAAAAACTGTTTTTT. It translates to CASSQSGLNEKLFF.

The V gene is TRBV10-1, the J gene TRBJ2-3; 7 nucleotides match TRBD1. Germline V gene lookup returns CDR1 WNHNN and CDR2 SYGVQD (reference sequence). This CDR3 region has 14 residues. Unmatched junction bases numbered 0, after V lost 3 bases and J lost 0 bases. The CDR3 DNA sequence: TGCGCCAGCAGTGACAGGGGGAGCACAGATACGCAGTATTTT. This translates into CASSDRGSTDTQYF.

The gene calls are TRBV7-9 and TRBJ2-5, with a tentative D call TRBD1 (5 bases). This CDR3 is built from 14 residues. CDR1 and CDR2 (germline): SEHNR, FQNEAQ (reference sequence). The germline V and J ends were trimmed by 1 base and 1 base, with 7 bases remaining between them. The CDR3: CASSLGGPQETQYF. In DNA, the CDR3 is TGTGCCAGCAGCTTAGGGGGCCCCCAAGAGACCCAGTACTTC.

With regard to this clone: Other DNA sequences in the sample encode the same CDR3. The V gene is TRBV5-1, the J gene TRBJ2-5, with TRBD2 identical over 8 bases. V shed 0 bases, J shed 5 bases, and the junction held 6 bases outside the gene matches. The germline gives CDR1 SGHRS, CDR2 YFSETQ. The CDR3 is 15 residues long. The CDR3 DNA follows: TGCGCCAGCAGCTTGGCCGTCGGGACTAGGGAGACCCAGTACTTC. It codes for CASSLAVGTRETQYF.